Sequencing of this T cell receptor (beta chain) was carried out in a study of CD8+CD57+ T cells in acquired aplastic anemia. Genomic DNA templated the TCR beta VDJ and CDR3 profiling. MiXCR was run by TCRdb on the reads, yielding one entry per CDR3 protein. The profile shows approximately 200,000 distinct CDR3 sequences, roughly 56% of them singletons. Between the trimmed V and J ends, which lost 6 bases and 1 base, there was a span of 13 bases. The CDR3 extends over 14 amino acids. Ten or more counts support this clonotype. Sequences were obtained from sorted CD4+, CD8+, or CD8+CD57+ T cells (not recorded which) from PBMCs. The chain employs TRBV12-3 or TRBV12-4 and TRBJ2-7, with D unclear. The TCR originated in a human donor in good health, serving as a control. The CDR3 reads CASSPRVGSYEQYF. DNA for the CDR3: TGTGCCAGCAGCCCTCGAGTCGGATCCTACGAGCAGTACTTC.